Detailed here is one T cell receptor beta chain. The specificity of this receptor is unknown. Base-call qualities are not available, and no considerably larger clone is one nucleotide away. This sample was taken from a study of Ad26.COV2.S vaccination and SARS-CoV-2 variants (dated by TCRdb to the early 2020s). For context, the study as a whole: Donors in the vaccine arm were drawn from COV1001, a multicentre, randomized, double-blind, placebo-controlled phase I-IIa trial testing Ad26.COV2.S in healthy adults. Trial participants were randomized into five groups of five: low-dose or high-dose Ad26.COV2.S given once or twice, or placebo on both occasions. Ad26.COV2.S was administered intramuscularly at 5 x 10^10 or 1 x 10^11 viral particles, either as a single shot or as two shots given 56 days apart. Throughout the experiments and outcome assessment, investigators stayed blinded to trial group allocation. TCRbeta repertoire sequencing was used to assess the specificity and breadth of SARS-CoV-2-reactive T cell receptors after Ad26.COV2.S vaccination. The TCR-sequenced set comprised about 32 samples: around 20 Ad26.COV2.S vaccine recipients, 5 placebo recipients and 8 SARS-CoV-2 convalescent individuals. Results and caveats for the whole study, not just this receptor: Non-spike TCR breadth was comparable between vaccine and placebo recipients, consistent with the vaccine containing only spike. Comparing responses between vaccine doses or regimens was not something the study was powered to do. Ad26.COV2.S recipients had higher spike-specific TCR breadth than placebo recipients (P = 0.0014). According to the authors, total T cell responses may have been underestimated by the TCR breadth and depth analyses. After vaccination, spike-specific CD8+ and CD4+ T cell responses were reported to show substantial breadth.

TCRbeta CDR3 regions were sequenced with the immunoSEQ Assay. After extraction, genomic DNA underwent amplification by bias-controlled multiplex PCR, followed by high-throughput sequencing. The authors' pipeline ran thus. To quantify the absolute abundance of each unique TCRbeta CDR3 region, sequences were collapsed and filtered. Usable DNA was measured by amplifying reference genes present in all nucleated cells, and TCRbeta template counts were normalized to that usable DNA to estimate T cell fraction. Repertoire TCRs were annotated as SARS-CoV-2-specific by exact matching of V gene, CDR3 amino acid sequence and J gene to a known reactive TCR set. The reference SARS-CoV-2 TCR set was obtained from MIRA and was filtered for enrichment in COVID-19-positive ImmuneCODE repertoires, whereby public or cross-reactive TCRs were removed. Using the MIRA antigens, annotated TCRs were further analysed by specific ORF or by position within an ORF. Breadth was defined as annotated unique rearrangements over total unique productive rearrangements; depth was the summed frequency of those rearrangements. TCR breadth was compared between groups using two-sided Wilcoxon rank-sum tests. What TCRdb holds here is the immuneACCESS table cut down to in-frame rearrangements. Part of the clones is not present; checked against another copy, under half of the missing clones reflect an unresolved V gene, and the others are unexplained. That table furnishes V, J and clone size, whereas the DNA furnished D and trimming. The sample has approximately 480,000 clones on record, about 83% of them singletons. The top ten constitute around 13% of the sample.

Reading from cysteine to phenylalanine, the CDR3 counts 15 amino acids. The read is trimmed to its CDR3 DNA, 45 bases read in frame from base 1. V lost 0 bases and J lost 5 bases, and the count of bases not matched to a germline gene is 5. In the germline V gene, CDR1 corresponds to LGHNT and CDR2 to FRNRAP. The sample's treatment or condition label, decoded: roughly 18 received Ad26.COV2.S at low or high dose, single or two shots; roughly five received placebo; per-sample allocation not given. For vaccine and placebo recipients, the sequenced repertoires came from samples collected on day 63 after the first injection. Cohort 1b enrolled 25 or so adults aged 18-55 years at a single site in Boston, USA, between 29 July and 7 August 2020. Ad26.COV2.S consisted of a replication-incompetent adenovirus type 26 vector by which a prefusion-stabilized SARS-CoV-2 spike protein from the original Wuhan strain was expressed.

This sequence originates from a person between 18 and 60 years old who received the Ad26.COV2.S COVID-19 vaccine or a placebo. The specimen was peripheral blood, collected in a trial of Ad26.COV2.S vaccine versus placebo. In this chain, TRBV12-5 is recombined with TRBJ2-5; TRBD1 aligns with 8 central bases. The nucleotide sequence is TGTGCTAGTGGTTTGGTACCAGGGGGCGCGGAGACCCAGTACTTC. Translated, it reads CASGLVPGGAETQYF.